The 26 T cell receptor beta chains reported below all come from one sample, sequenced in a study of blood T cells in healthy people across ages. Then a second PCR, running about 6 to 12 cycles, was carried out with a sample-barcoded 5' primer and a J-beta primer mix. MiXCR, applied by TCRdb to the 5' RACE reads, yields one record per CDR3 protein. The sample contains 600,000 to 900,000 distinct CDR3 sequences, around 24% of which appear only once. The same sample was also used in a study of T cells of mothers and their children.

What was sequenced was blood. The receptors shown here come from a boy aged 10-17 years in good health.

CDR3 loop: CAIVVGDRNTGELFF. Written as DNA, the CDR3 is TGTGCCATCGTTGTTGGCGATCGAAACACCGGGGAGCTGTTTTTT. V gene TRBV10-3 combines with J gene TRBJ2-2; no clear D gene. This CDR3 contains 15 residues. V was trimmed by 8 bases and J by 2 bases, leaving 15 bases between them. Germline values: CDR1 ENHRY, CDR2 SYGVKD.

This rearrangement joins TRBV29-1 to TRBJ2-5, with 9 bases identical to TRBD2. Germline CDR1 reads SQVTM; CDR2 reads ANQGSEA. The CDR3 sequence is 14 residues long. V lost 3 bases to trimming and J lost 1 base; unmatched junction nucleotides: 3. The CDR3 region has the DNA TGCAGCGTTGACGGCGGGGGGGCCCAAGAGACCCAGTACTTC. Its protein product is CSVDGGGAQETQYF.

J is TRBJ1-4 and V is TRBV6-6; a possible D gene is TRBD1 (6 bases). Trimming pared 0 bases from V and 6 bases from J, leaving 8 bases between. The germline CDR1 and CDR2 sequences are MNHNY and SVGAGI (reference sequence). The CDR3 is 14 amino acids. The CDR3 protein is CASSYSGGYEKLFF. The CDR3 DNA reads TGTGCCAGCAGTTACTCGGGGGGCTATGAAAAACTGTTTTTT.

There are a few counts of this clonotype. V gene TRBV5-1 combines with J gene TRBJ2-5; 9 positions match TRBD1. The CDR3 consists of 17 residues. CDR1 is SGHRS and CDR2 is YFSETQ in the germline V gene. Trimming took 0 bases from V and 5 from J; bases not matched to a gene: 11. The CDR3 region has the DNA TGCGCCAGCAGCTTGGCCGGACAACAGGGGGCTTCGGAGACCCAGTACTTC. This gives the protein CASSLAGQQGASETQYF.

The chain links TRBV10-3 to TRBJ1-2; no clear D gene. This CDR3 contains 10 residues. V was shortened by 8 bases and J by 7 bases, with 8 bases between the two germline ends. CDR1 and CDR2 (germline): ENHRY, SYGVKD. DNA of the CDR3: TGTGCCATCGGGGAGTTTGGCTACACCTTC. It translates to CAIGEFGYTF.

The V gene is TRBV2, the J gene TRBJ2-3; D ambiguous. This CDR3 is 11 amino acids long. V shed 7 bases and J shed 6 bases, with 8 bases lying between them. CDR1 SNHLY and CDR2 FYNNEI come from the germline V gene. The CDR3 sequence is CASTPSDTQYF. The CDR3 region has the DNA TGTGCCAGCACTCCTAGTGATACGCAGTATTTT.

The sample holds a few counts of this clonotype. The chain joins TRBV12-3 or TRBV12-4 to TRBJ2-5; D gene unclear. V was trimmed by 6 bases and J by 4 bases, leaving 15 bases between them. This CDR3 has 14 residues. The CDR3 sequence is CASSPPAAPETQYF. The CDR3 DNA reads TGTGCCAGCAGCCCCCCCGCGGCCCCAGAGACCCAGTACTTC.

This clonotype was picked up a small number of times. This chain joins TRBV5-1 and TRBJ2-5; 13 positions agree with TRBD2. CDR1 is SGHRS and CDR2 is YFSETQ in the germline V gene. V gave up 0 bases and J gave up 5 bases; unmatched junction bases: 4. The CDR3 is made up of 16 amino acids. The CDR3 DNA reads TGCGCCAGCAGCTTGGATCCGGGACTAGCGGGGGAGACCCAGTACTTC. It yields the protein CASSLDPGLAGETQYF.

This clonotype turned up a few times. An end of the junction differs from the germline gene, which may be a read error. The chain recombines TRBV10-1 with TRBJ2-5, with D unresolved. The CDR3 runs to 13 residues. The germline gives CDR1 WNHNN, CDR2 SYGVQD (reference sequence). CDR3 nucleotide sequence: TGTGCCAGCAGTGAAAGCATCCAAGAGACCCAGTACTTC. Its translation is CASSESIQETQYF.

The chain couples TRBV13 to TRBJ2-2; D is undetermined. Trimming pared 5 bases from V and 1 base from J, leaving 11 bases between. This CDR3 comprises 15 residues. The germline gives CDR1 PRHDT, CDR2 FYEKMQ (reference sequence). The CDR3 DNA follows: TGTGCCAGCAGCCCGGGTAAATGGAACACCGGGGAGCTGTTTTTT. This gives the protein CASSPGKWNTGELFF.

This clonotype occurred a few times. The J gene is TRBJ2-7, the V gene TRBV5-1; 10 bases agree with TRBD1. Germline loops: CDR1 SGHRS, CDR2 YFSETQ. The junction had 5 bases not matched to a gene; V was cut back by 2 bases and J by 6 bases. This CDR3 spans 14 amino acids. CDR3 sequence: CASSFRDRGSEQYF. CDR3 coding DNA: TGCGCCAGCAGCTTCCGGGACAGGGGTAGCGAGCAGTACTTC.

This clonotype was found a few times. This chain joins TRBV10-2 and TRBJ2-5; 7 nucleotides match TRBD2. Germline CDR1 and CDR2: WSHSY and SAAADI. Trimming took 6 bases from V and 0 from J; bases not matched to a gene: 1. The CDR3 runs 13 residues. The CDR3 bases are TGCGCCAGCAGGCTAGCGGACCAAGAGACCCAGTACTTC. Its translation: CASRLADQETQYF.

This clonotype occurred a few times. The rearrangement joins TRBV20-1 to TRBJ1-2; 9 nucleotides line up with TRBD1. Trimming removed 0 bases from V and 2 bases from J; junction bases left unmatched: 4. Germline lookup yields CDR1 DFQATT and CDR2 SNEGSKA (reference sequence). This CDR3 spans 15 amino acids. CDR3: CSARDPGTGNYGYTF. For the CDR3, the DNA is TGCAGTGCTAGAGATCCAGGGACAGGGAACTATGGCTACACCTTC.

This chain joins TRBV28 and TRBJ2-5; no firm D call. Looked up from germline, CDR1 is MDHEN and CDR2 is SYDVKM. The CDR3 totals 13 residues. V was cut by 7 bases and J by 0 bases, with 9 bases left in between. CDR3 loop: CASTHGYQETQYF. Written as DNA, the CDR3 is TGTGCCAGCACCCATGGGTACCAAGAGACCCAGTACTTC.

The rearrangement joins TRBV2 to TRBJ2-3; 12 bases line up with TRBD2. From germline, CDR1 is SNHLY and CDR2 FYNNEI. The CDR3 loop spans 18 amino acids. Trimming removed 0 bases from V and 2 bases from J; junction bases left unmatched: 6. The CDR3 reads CASSEAQTSGSITDTQYF. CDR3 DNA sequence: TGTGCCAGCAGTGAAGCGCAGACTAGCGGGAGTATCACAGATACGCAGTATTTT.

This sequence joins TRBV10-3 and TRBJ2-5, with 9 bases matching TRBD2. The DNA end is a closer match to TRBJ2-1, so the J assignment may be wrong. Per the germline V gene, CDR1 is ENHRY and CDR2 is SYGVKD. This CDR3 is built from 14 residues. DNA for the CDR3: TGTGCCATCAGGATAGCGGGGGCTAACAATGAGCAGTTCTTC. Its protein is CAIRIAGANNEQFF.

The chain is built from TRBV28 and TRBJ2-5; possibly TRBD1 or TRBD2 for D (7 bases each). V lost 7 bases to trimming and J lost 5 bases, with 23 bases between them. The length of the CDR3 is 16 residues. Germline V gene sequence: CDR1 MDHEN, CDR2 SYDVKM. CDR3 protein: CASILGGLQGIETQYF. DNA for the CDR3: TGTGCCAGCATCCTGGGGGGGTTACAGGGGATCGAGACCCAGTACTTC.

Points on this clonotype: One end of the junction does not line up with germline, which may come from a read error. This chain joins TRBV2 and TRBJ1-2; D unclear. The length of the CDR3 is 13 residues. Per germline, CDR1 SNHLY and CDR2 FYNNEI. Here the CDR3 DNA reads TGTGCCAGCAGTGGGACCTTTAACTATGGCTACGCCTTC. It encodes CASSGTFNYGYAF.

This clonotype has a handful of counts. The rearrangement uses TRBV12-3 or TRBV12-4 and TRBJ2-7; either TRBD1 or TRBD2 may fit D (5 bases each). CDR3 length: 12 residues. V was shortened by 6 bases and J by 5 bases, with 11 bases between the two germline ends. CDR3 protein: CASSLGPNEQYF. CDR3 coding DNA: TGTGCCAGCAGCCTGGGACCGAACGAGCAGTACTTC.

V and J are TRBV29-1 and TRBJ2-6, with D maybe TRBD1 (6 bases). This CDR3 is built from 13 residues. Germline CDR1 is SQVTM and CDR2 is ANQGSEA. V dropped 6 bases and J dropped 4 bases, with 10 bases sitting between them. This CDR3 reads CSVRTAGANVLTF. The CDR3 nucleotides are TGCAGCGTCCGGACAGCCGGGGCCAACGTCCTGACTTTC.

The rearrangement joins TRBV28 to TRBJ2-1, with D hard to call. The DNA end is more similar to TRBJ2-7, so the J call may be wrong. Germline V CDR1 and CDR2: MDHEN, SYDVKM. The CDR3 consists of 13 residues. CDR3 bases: TGTGCCAGCAGCCTAGGACCGCACTACGAGCAGTACTTC. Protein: CASSLGPHYEQYF.

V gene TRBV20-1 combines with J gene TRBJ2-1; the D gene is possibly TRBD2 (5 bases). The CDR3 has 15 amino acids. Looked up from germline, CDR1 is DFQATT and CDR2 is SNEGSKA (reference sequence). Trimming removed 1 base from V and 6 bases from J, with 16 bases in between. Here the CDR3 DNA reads TGCAGTGCTAGAGCCGGGGAGACTAAGGGCAATGAGCAGTTCTTC. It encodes CSARAGETKGNEQFF.

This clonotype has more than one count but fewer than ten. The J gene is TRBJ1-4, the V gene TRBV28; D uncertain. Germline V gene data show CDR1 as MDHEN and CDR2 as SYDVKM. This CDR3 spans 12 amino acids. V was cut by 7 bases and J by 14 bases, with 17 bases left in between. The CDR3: CASTTGLIRLFF. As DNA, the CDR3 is TGTGCCAGCACCACGGGATTGATAAGGCTGTTTTTT.

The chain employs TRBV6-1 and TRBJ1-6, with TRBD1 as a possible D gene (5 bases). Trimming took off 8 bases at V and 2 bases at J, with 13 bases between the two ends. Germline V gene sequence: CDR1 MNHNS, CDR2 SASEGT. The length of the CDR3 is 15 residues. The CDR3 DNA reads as TGTGCCAGCTCCTTGACAGTCCCCTATAATTCACCCCTCCACTTT. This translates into CASSLTVPYNSPLHF.

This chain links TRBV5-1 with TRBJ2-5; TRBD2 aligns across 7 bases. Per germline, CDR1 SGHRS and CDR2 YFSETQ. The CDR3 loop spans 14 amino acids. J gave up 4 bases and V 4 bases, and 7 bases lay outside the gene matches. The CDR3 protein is CASSLPAGIETQYF. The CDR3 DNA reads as TGCGCCAGCAGCCTCCCAGCGGGGATAGAGACCCAGTACTTC.

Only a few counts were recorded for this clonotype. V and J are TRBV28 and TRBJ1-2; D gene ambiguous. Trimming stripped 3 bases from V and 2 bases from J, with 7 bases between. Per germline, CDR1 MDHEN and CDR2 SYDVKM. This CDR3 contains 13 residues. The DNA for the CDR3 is TGTGCCAGCAGTTTGCTGAAGAACTATGGCTACACCTTC. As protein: CASSLLKNYGYTF.